A single sample is the source of the 8 T cell receptor beta chains below, sequenced in a study of T-cell reconstitution after alpha-beta-depleted transplantation in children. The TCRbeta library was prepared with unique molecular identifiers. TCRdb redid the calling of the PCR reads with MiXCR, one entry per CDR3 protein. The sample holds approximately 430,000 distinct CDR3 sequences; roughly 16% are singletons and the top ten take around 30%. The material was PBMCs, mostly from graft donor cells, obtained 360 days after TCRalphabeta/CD19-depleted stem cell transplant. The source of these receptors is a boy in the first two years of life who had a stem cell transplant for Wiskott-Aldrich syndrome, so the T cells may come from the graft donor.

This clonotype occurred many times. This chain links TRBV3-1 with TRBJ2-5, with D unclear. Germline V gene sequence: CDR1 LGHDT, CDR2 YNNKEL (reference sequence). Trimming took 0 bases from V and 2 from J, leaving 1 base between them. CDR3 size: 12 residues. The CDR3 nucleotides are TGTGCCAGCAGCCAAGATCAAGAGACCCAGTACTTC. Its protein is CASSQDQETQYF.

This clonotype was seen only a few times. The CDR3 region is CASSLEVHPWGYTF. The CDR3 coding sequence is TGTGCCAGCAGCTTAGAAGTCCATCCCTGGGGCTACACCTTC. The V gene is TRBV5-6, the J gene TRBJ1-2; no clear D gene. The CDR3 has 14 residues. Deletions cut 2 bases from V and 8 bases from J, with 16 bases between. Germline V CDR1 and CDR2: SGHDT, YYEEEE.

In its sample, this clonotype was seen a few times. The V and J genes are TRBV7-8 and TRBJ2-3; no clear D. V was cut by 2 bases and J by 2 bases, with 14 bases left in between. Per the germline V gene, CDR1 is SGHVS and CDR2 is FQNEAQ. The CDR3 sequence is 16 residues long. The CDR3 here is CASSLRIQIFTDTQYF. The CDR3 DNA is TGTGCCAGCAGCTTAAGGATCCAGATATTCACAGATACGCAGTATTTT.

The J gene is TRBJ2-7, the V gene TRBV18, with a possible D match to TRBD1 (6 bases). The germline CDR1 and CDR2 sequences are KGHSH and LQKENI. The CDR3 is 15 residues long. V lost 0 bases to trimming and J lost 1 base, with 10 bases between them. CDR3 nucleotides: TGTGCCAGCTCACCACCGGACAGAGCTTCCTACGAGCAGTACTTC. It encodes CASSPPDRASYEQYF.

This clonotype was counted a few times. CDR3 protein: CAIELGTQETQYF. The CDR3 DNA sequence: TGTGCCATCGAACTAGGGACCCAAGAGACCCAGTACTTC. The chain uses TRBV10-3 and TRBJ2-5; D assignment may be TRBD1 or TRBD2 (5 bases each). The germline V gene has CDR1 ENHRY and CDR2 SYGVKD. The CDR3 sequence is 13 residues long. Trimming left V 8 bases short and J 1 base short, with 11 bases between.

This chain links TRBV12-3 or TRBV12-4 with TRBJ1-1; a weak D match, TRBD1 (5 bases). Trimming pared 2 bases from V and 2 bases from J, leaving 6 bases between. The CDR3 is made up of 13 amino acids. The CDR3 loop is CASSLWDNTEAFF. The DNA for the CDR3 is TGTGCCAGCAGTTTATGGGACAACACTGAAGCTTTCTTT.

For the CDR3, the DNA is TGCGCCAGCCGACAGTACCAAGAGACCCAGTACTTC. Translation: CASRQYQETQYF. The chain is built from TRBV5-1 and TRBJ2-5; maybe TRBD1 (5 bases). V was shortened by 7 bases and J by 0 bases, with 7 bases between the two germline ends. There are 12 residues in the CDR3. Germline CDR1 SGHRS, CDR2 YFSETQ.

This clonotype was seen a few times. This chain uses TRBV20-1 with TRBJ2-1; 7 bases align to TRBD2. With V trimmed by 6 bases and J by 4 bases, 6 bases remained unmatched. Looked up from germline, CDR1 is DFQATT and CDR2 is SNEGSKA (reference sequence). CDR3 length: 13 residues. In DNA, the CDR3 is TGCAGTGCCCGGGACTACCGATACAATGAGCAGTTCTTC. It encodes CSARDYRYNEQFF.